The next 24 T cell receptor beta chains were all read from a single sample in a study of shared clonotypes between healthy human individuals. Sequenced by immunoSEQ multiplex PCR; TCRdb stores in-frame clones only, minus some. This table has over 2 million clones, less than 95% appearing once. CD45RO-negative, CCR7-selected cells formed the naive CD8 fraction, which excluded terminally differentiated effector memory CD45RA+ cells. The sequenced sample was naive CD8+ T cells sorted from blood. Receptor source: a man between 18 and 29 years old in good health.

CDR3 nucleotides: TGTGCCAGCCACCGGGACGGTACCTACAATGAGCAGTTCTTC. Translating gives CASHRDGTYNEQFF. V gene TRBV6-5 combines with J gene TRBJ2-1; D may correspond to TRBD1 or TRBD2 (5 bases each). In germline, CDR1 is MNHEY, CDR2 SVGAGI. CDR3 size: 14 residues. Deletions cut 8 bases from V and 2 bases from J, with 13 bases between.

In this sample, this clone turned up once. The gene calls are TRBV5-1 and TRBJ2-5; 8 bases are a match to TRBD1. The V and J ends lost 4 bases and 4 bases, in that order; junction bases with no gene match: 0. The CDR3 loop spans 12 amino acids. Germline loops: CDR1 SGHRS, CDR2 YFSETQ. CDR3 sequence reads: CASSGTGETQYF. CDR3 bases: TGCGCCAGCAGCGGGACAGGAGAGACCCAGTACTTC.

CDR3 amino acids: CASSYSELAGRYEQYF. The CDR3 bases are TGTGCCAGCAGTTACTCTGAACTAGCGGGACGCTACGAGCAGTACTTC. The gene calls are TRBV6-5 and TRBJ2-7, with 10 bases matching TRBD2. The junction had 5 bases not matched to a gene; V was cut back by 0 bases and J by 3 bases. CDR1 and CDR2 from the germline V gene are MNHEY and SVGAGI. This CDR3 is 16 amino acids long.

The chain employs TRBV7-9 and TRBJ1-5; D may be TRBD1 (6 bases). Germline CDR1 SEHNR, CDR2 FQNEAQ (reference sequence). CDR3 length: 13 amino acids. V lost 1 base, J lost 9 bases, and 10 bases lay in between. In nucleotides, the CDR3 is TGTGCCAGCAGCTTAGGAGGGGGATGGCCCCAGCATTTT. Amino acids: CASSLGGGWPQHF.

The J gene is TRBJ2-1, the V gene TRBV18; a possible D gene is TRBD2 (6 bases). Germline CDR1 KGHSH, CDR2 LQKENI. CDR3 length equals 13 residues. V was shortened by 3 bases and J by 10 bases, with 13 bases between the two germline ends. CDR3 region: CASSPGRWTEQFF. CDR3 nucleotides: TGTGCCAGCTCACCGGGGAGGTGGACAGAGCAGTTCTTC.

The chain employs TRBV27 and TRBJ2-3, with 9 bases fitting TRBD2. Germline V gene data show CDR1 as MNHEY and CDR2 as SMNVEV (reference sequence). After removal of 7 bases from V and 5 bases from J, the junction contained 13 bases not matched to a gene. The CDR3 runs to 16 residues. CDR3 region: CASKRGRADEEDTQYF. In nucleotides, the CDR3 is TGTGCCAGCAAACGCGGGAGGGCCGACGAGGAAGATACGCAGTATTTT.

This clone was found once. The V gene is TRBV30, the J gene TRBJ1-4; D unresolved. The CDR3 consists of 14 residues. Trimming took 3 bases from V and 2 from J, leaving 10 bases between them. Germline loops: CDR1 GTSNPN, CDR2 SVGIG (reference sequence). DNA for the CDR3: TGTGCCTGGAGCACGGGGTGGACTAATGAAAAACTGTTTTTT. Residues: CAWSTGWTNEKLFF.

CDR3 DNA: TGTGCCAGCAGTGGGTTAGGGGATGGGGCCAACGTCCTGACTTTC. Translated: CASSGLGDGANVLTF. The chain employs TRBV27 and TRBJ2-6; a weak D match, TRBD1 (5 bases). This CDR3 is 15 amino acids long. Deletions cut 5 bases from V and 3 bases from J, with 11 bases between. CDR1 and CDR2 (germline): MNHEY, SMNVEV (reference sequence).

Regarding this clone: Other DNA sequences from this sample encode an identical CDR3 as well. This chain connects TRBV27 to TRBJ2-7; perhaps TRBD1 as D (5 bases). Germline assignment: CDR1 MNHEY and CDR2 SMNVEV (reference sequence). The CDR3 runs 16 residues. Trimming pared 6 bases from V and 0 bases from J, leaving 18 bases between. Here the CDR3 reads CASSPSSGATSYEQYF. The CDR3 DNA sequence: TGTGCCAGCAGCCCTAGTAGTGGGGCCACCTCCTACGAGCAGTACTTC.

A remark on this clone: Other DNA sequences within the sample encode an identical CDR3. CDR3 sequence (DNA): TGCGCCAGCAGCCAAGATCGGGGGACTTACAATGAGCAGTTCTTC. Residues: CASSQDRGTYNEQFF. The chain couples TRBV4-3 to TRBJ2-1; the D gene is possibly TRBD2 (6 bases). The ends were cut back, 0 bases at V and 4 bases at J, with 10 bases in the middle. The CDR3 runs to 15 residues. Germline lookup yields CDR1 LGHNA and CDR2 YSLEER.

This clone occurred once. The chain recombines TRBV29-1 with TRBJ2-7, with 7 nucleotides matching TRBD1. Trimming took 4 bases from V and 0 from J; bases not matched to a gene: 3. The germline V gene has CDR1 SQVTM and CDR2 ANQGSEA. This CDR3 is built from 13 residues. In nucleotides, the CDR3 is TGCAGCGTTGTTACAGGGGACTCCTACGAGCAGTACTTC. The encoded protein is CSVVTGDSYEQYF.

The V gene is TRBV9, the J gene TRBJ2-4; 8 nucleotides match TRBD1. The CDR3 has 17 residues. Germline V gene lookup returns CDR1 SGDLS and CDR2 YYNGEE. The trim removed 3 bases at V and 5 bases at J, leaving 13 bases unmatched. CDR3 protein: CASSARQGIGAENIQYF. The CDR3 DNA reads as TGTGCCAGCAGCGCCCGACAGGGGATCGGTGCCGAAAACATTCAGTACTTC.

The chain combines TRBV5-5 with TRBJ2-7, with TRBD1 matching over 11 bases. CDR3 length: 14 amino acids. The V gene's germline CDR1 is SGHKS and CDR2 YYEKEE (reference sequence). The ends lost 3 bases at V and 4 bases at J; junction bases unmatched: 3. The CDR3 region has the DNA TGTGCCAGCAGCTATGGGACAGGGGGTTACGAGCAGTACTTC. Amino acids: CASSYGTGGYEQYF. Full variable domain (remainder filled in from reference TRBV5-5 and TRBJ2-7): DAGVTQSPTHLIKTRGQQVTLRCSPISGHKSVSWYQQVLGQGPQFIFQYYEKEERGRGNFPDRFSARQFPNYSSELNVNALLLGDSALYLCASSYGTGGYEQYFGPGTRLTVT.

J is TRBJ1-5 and V is TRBV19; D not resolved. Trimming pared 3 bases from V and 2 bases from J, leaving 5 bases between. The germline gives CDR1 LNHDA, CDR2 SQIVND (reference sequence). This CDR3 spans 13 amino acids. The CDR3 region is CASSMQGNQPQHF. The CDR3 DNA sequence: TGTGCCAGTAGTATGCAGGGCAATCAGCCCCAGCATTTT.

V is TRBV5-6 and J is TRBJ1-4; 8 nucleotides align to TRBD1. V lost 0 bases, J lost 8 bases, and 3 bases stayed unmatched. The CDR3 runs 14 residues. Germline V CDR1 and CDR2: SGHDT, YYEEEE. CDR3 coding DNA: TGTGCCAGCAGCTTGGGGACAGGGACCGAAAAACTGTTTTTT. It translates to CASSLGTGTEKLFF.

Note on this clone: Other DNA sequences in this specimen translate into the identical CDR3. The chain joins TRBV7-9 to TRBJ1-1; D may be TRBD1 (5 bases). V gave up 8 bases and J gave up 4 bases, with 14 bases separating them. The germline CDR1 and CDR2 sequences are SEHNR and FQNEAQ (reference sequence). The CDR3 contains 13 residues. The CDR3 reads CASSLGGTTEAFF. CDR3 DNA: TGTGCCAGCTCACTCGGGGGTACCACTGAAGCTTTCTTT.

The chain carries TRBV13 and TRBJ2-7, with 8 bases fitting TRBD1. The CDR3 has 17 residues. The germline V gene encodes CDR1 PRHDT and CDR2 FYEKMQ (reference sequence). Trimming removed 1 base from V and 1 base from J; junction bases left unmatched: 9. CDR3 amino acids: CASSLASGTGPSYEQYF. In nucleotides, the CDR3 is TGTGCCAGCAGCTTAGCATCCGGGACAGGCCCTTCCTACGAGCAGTACTTC.

The rearrangement joins TRBV9 to TRBJ2-1; TRBD1 might be the D (6 bases). The CDR3 sequence is 15 residues long. Germline V gene lookup returns CDR1 SGDLS and CDR2 YYNGEE. V was clipped by 3 bases and J by 8 bases, with 18 bases between them. The CDR3 sequence is CASSEGVNRWDEQFF. CDR3 bases: TGTGCCAGCAGCGAGGGGGTGAACCGATGGGATGAGCAGTTCTTC. The variable domain in full, with the rest retrieved from reference TRBV9 and TRBJ2-1, is DSGVTQTPKHLITATGQRVTLRCSPRSGDLSVYWYQQSLDQGLQFLIQYYNGEERAKGNILERFSAQQFPDLHSELNLSSLELGDSALYFCASSEGVNRWDEQFFGPGTRLTVL.

The chain has TRBV4-3 and TRBJ2-2; the match to TRBD2 covers 7 bases. In germline, CDR1 is LGHNA, CDR2 YSLEER. With V trimmed by 4 bases and J by 5 bases, 13 bases remained unmatched. This CDR3 spans 17 amino acids. Here the CDR3 reads CASSRKRGRGRTGELFF. As DNA, the CDR3 is TGCGCCAGCAGCCGGAAACGTGGGAGGGGTAGAACCGGGGAGCTGTTTTTT.

With regard to this clone: The sample carries other DNA sequences with the same CDR3. The chain uses TRBV6-5 and TRBJ2-7; D not certain. The CDR3 totals 14 residues. V was trimmed by 0 bases and J by 2 bases, leaving 8 bases between them. Germline CDR1 reads MNHEY; CDR2 reads SVGAGI. The CDR3 region is CASSYSAETYEQYF. DNA of the CDR3: TGTGCCAGCAGTTACTCGGCAGAAACCTACGAGCAGTACTTC.

This chain's CDR3 is CASSELVDYPLGQYF. The CDR3 DNA reads TGTGCCAGCAGTGAACTGGTGGATTACCCTCTGGGGCAGTACTTC. V and J are TRBV2 and TRBJ2-7; D gene unclear. V lost 2 bases and J 9 bases, leaving 20 bases between the germline ends. The germline CDR1 and CDR2 sequences are SNHLY and FYNNEI. The CDR3 has 15 residues.

The chain carries TRBV27 and TRBJ2-5; D is perhaps TRBD2 (6 bases). The CDR3 loop spans 15 amino acids. Germline V gives CDR1 MNHEY, CDR2 SMNVEV (reference sequence). Trimming shortened V by 3 bases and J by 3 bases, and 14 bases separated the two germline ends. The CDR3 nucleotides are TGTGCCAGCAGTTTCGTCGGGACGGGAGAAGAGACCCAGTACTTC. Residues: CASSFVGTGEETQYF.

The chain employs TRBV4-3 and TRBJ1-2; tentative D call: TRBD1 (6 bases). This CDR3 contains 15 residues. V was shortened by 0 bases and J by 4 bases, with 12 bases between the two germline ends. Germline V gene sequence: CDR1 LGHNA, CDR2 YSLEER. The CDR3 spells CASSQESPGAYGYTF. CDR3 nucleotide sequence: TGCGCCAGCAGCCAAGAGTCTCCAGGGGCCTATGGCTACACCTTC.

The J gene is TRBJ2-7, the V gene TRBV4-1, with no clear D. The V end lost 1 base, the J end lost 3 bases, and 13 bases lay between the germline ends. Germline V gene lookup returns CDR1 MGHRA and CDR2 YSYEKL. CDR3 length: 15 amino acids. The CDR3 loop is CASSQVGGANYEQYF. CDR3 sequence (DNA): TGCGCCAGCAGCCAAGTGGGCGGAGCCAACTACGAGCAGTACTTC.